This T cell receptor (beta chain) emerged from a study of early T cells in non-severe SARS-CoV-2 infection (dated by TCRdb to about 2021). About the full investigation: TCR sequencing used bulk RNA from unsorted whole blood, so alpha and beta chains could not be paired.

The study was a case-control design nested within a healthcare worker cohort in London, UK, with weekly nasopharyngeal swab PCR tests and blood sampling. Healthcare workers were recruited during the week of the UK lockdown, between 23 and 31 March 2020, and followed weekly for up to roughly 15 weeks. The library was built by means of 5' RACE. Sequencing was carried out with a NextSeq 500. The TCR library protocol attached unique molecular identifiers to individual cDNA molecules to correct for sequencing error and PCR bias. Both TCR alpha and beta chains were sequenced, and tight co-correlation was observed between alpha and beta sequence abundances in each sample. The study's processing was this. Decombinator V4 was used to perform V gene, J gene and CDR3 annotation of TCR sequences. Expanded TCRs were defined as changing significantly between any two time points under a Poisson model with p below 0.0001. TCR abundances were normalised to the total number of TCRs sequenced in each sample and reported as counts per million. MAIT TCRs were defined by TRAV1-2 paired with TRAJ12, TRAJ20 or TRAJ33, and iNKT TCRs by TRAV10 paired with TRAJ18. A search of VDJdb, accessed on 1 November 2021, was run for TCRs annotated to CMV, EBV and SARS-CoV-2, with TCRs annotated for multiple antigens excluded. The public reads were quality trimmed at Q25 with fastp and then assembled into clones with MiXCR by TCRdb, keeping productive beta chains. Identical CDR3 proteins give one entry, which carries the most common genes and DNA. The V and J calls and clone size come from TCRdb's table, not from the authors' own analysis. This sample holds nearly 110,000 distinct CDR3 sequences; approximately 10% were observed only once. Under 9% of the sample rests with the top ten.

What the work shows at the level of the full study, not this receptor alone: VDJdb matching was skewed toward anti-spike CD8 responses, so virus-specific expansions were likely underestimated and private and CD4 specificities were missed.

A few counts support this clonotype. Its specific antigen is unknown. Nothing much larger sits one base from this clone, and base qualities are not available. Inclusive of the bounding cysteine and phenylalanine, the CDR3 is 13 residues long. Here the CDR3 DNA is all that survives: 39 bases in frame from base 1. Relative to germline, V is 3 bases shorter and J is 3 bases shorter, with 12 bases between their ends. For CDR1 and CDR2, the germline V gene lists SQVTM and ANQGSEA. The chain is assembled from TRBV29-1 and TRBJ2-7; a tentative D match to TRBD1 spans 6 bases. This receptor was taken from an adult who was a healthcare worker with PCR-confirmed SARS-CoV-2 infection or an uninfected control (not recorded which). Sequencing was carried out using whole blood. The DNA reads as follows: TGCAGCGTTGATTTCGGGACAAGCTACGAGCAGTACTTC. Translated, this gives CSVDFGTSYEQYF.